One and the same sample provided the 16 T cell receptor beta chains below, sequenced in a study of shared clonotypes between healthy human individuals (dated by TCRdb to the early 2020s). Library generation was performed with the immunoSEQ multiplex PCR assay. Not all clones reach the TCRdb copy of this immuneACCESS table, which keeps in-frame sequences only. Checked studies attribute under half of the gap to unresolved V genes and leave the rest unexplained. For this sample the table gives about 770,000 clones, of which 55% to 75% were detected only once. The leading ten clones occupy approximately 2% of the sample. Sequencing was done on a sample of memory CD4+ T cells sorted from blood. The cell subset or site label corresponds to: CD45RA-negative fraction. The receptors were gathered from a woman in her twenties or thirties in good health.

This chain joins TRBV28 and TRBJ2-7, with 10 bases fitting TRBD1. The germline V gene has CDR1 MDHEN and CDR2 SYDVKM. This CDR3 is built from 14 residues. V lost 5 bases to trimming and J lost 2 bases; unmatched junction nucleotides: 3. For the CDR3, the DNA is TGTGCCAGCAGTCCGGGACAGGGGCCCTACGAGCAGTACTTC. Protein: CASSPGQGPYEQYF.

The V gene is TRBV4-2, the J gene TRBJ2-6; D is undetermined. This CDR3 comprises 14 residues. V was trimmed by 6 bases and J by 2 bases, leaving 8 bases between them. The germline V gene has CDR1 LGHNA and CDR2 YNFKEQ. CDR3 nucleotides: TGTGCCAGCAGGCCTAGGACTGGGGCCAACGTCCTGACTTTC. Amino acids: CASRPRTGANVLTF.

The chain couples TRBV6-1 to TRBJ2-1, with 8 bases lining up with TRBD1. V was clipped by 6 bases and J by 8 bases; unmatched bases: 6. Germline V gene lookup returns CDR1 MNHNS and CDR2 SASEGT. The length of the CDR3 is 13 residues. CDR3: CASSRGLGDEQFF. The CDR3 DNA reads as TGTGCCAGCAGCAGGGGGCTGGGGGATGAGCAGTTCTTC.

In DNA form, the CDR3 reads TGTGCCAGCAGTCGAGGAGGCTCCTACGATGAGCAGTACTTC. This translates into CASSRGGSYDEQYF. V is TRBV28 and J is TRBJ2-5, with D maybe TRBD2 (5 bases). Between the trimmed V and J ends, which lost 5 bases and 11 bases, there was a span of 21 bases. Germline CDR1 and CDR2: MDHEN and SYDVKM. This CDR3 is built from 14 residues.

The rearrangement joins TRBV7-9 to TRBJ2-2; D is uncertain. CDR1 and CDR2 (germline): SEHNR, FQNEAQ (reference sequence). Deletions cut 3 bases from V and 5 bases from J, with 4 bases between. The CDR3 is made up of 12 amino acids. In nucleotides, the CDR3 is TGTGCCAGCAGCTTTGAAACCGGGGAGCTGTTTTTT. Its translation: CASSFETGELFF. The whole variable domain, remainder taken from reference TRBV7-9 and TRBJ2-2, is DTGVSQNPRHKITKRGQNVTFRCDPISEHNRLYWYRQTLGQGPEFLTYFQNEAQLEKSRLLSDRFSAERPKGSFSTLEIQRTEQGDSAMYLCASSFETGELFFGEGSRLTVL.

This clone was detected ten times or more. The chain couples TRBV10-1 to TRBJ2-7, with D perhaps matching TRBD1 (6 bases). The CDR3 has 14 amino acids. From germline, CDR1 is WNHNN and CDR2 SYGVQD (reference sequence). The V gene lost 0 bases and the J gene lost 2 bases, with 8 bases spanning the gap. CDR3 protein: CASSESTGTYEQYF. The CDR3 nucleotides are TGCGCCAGCAGTGAGTCCACAGGGACCTACGAGCAGTACTTC.

J is TRBJ2-1 and V is TRBV5-1; TRBD1 might be the D (5 bases). V was pared by 9 bases and J by 0 bases, with 13 bases between. The length of the CDR3 is 14 residues. From germline, CDR1 is SGHRS and CDR2 YFSETQ. The CDR3 DNA follows: TGCGCCACCAAAACAGGAAACTCCTACAATGAGCAGTTCTTC. Residues: CATKTGNSYNEQFF.

J is TRBJ2-7 and V is TRBV7-9, with D perhaps being TRBD1 or TRBD2 (5 bases each). This CDR3 contains 14 residues. Germline V CDR1 and CDR2: SEHNR, FQNEAQ (reference sequence). V was shortened by 6 bases and J by 3 bases, with 15 bases between the two germline ends. The CDR3 loop is CASSHAGTSYEQYF. CDR3 sequence (DNA): TGTGCCAGCAGTCACGCAGGGACCAGCTACGAGCAGTACTTC.

Written as DNA, the CDR3 is TGCGCCAGCAGCTTGGGCGGGACTAGTTCGAGAGAGCAGTACTTC. Amino acid sequence: CASSLGGTSSREQYF. The chain joins TRBV5-1 to TRBJ2-7; 8 bases are a match to TRBD2. Unmatched junction bases numbered 9, after V lost 0 bases and J lost 7 bases. This CDR3 has 15 residues. Germline V gene lookup returns CDR1 SGHRS and CDR2 YFSETQ.

This rearrangement joins TRBV9 to TRBJ1-1; the D gene is possibly TRBD1 (5 bases). The CDR3 contains 14 residues. Trimming shortened V by 6 bases and J by 4 bases, and 16 bases separated the two germline ends. Germline CDR1 SGDLS, CDR2 YYNGEE. CDR3 bases: TGTGCCAGCACCCCGACCGCAACAGGCACTGAAGCTTTCTTT. Protein product: CASTPTATGTEAFF. The full variable domain, in which reference TRBV9 and TRBJ1-1 provide the parts outside the CDR3, is DSGVTQTPKHLITATGQRVTLRCSPRSGDLSVYWYQQSLDQGLQFLIQYYNGEERAKGNILERFSAQQFPDLHSELNLSSLELGDSALYFCASTPTATGTEAFFGQGTRLTVV.

The genes are TRBV18 and TRBJ1-1; TRBD1 matches at 10 bases. Per the germline V gene, CDR1 is KGHSH and CDR2 is LQKENI. The J segment lost 4 bases and the V segment lost 3 bases, leaving 5 bases of the junction unmatched. This CDR3 region has 15 residues. The CDR3 loop reads CASSPGQGVGTEAFF. As DNA, the CDR3 is TGTGCCAGCTCACCCGGACAGGGGGTGGGCACTGAAGCTTTCTTT.

This clone has a single count. This chain uses TRBV10-3 with TRBJ1-1; D is unresolved. The CDR3 runs to 16 residues. Per the germline V gene, CDR1 is ENHRY and CDR2 is SYGVKD. V dropped 3 bases and J dropped 3 bases, with 17 bases sitting between them. The CDR3 nucleotides read TGTGCCATCAGTGAACAACTGACCTCAGGCCACACTGAAGCTTTCTTT. Translating gives CAISEQLTSGHTEAFF.

On this clone itself: It is likely a read error: a sequence one base away is far more abundant. This same CDR3 is encoded by further DNA sequences in the sample. The chain combines TRBV7-9 with TRBJ1-1, with D perhaps TRBD1 (6 bases). V shed 1 base and J shed 4 bases, with 7 bases lying between them. Germline V gives CDR1 SEHNR, CDR2 FQNEAQ (reference sequence). This CDR3 comprises 13 residues. The DNA of the CDR3 is TGTGCCAGCAGCTTAGAGGGGGGCACTGAAGCTTTCTTT. Its protein is CASSLEGGTEAFF.

V usage is TRBV5-1 and J usage is TRBJ2-1, with D possibly called TRBD1 or TRBD2 (5 bases each). Trimming removed 0 bases from V and 8 bases from J, with 6 bases in between. The CDR3 spans 12 residues. CDR1 SGHRS and CDR2 YFSETQ come from the germline V gene. The CDR3 region has the DNA TGCGCCAGCAGCTTGGGGGGGTATGAGCAGTTCTTC. As protein: CASSLGGYEQFF.

In regard to this clone: Other DNA sequences in the same sample also yield this CDR3. V usage is TRBV6-1 and J usage is TRBJ2-7; possible D gene TRBD1, 5 bases. Germline V CDR1 and CDR2: MNHNS, SASEGT. V dropped 8 bases and J dropped 3 bases, with 14 bases sitting between them. The length of the CDR3 is 13 residues. The CDR3 DNA follows: TGTGCCAGCCGAAAAGACAGATACTACGAGCAGTACTTC. Translated, it gives CASRKDRYYEQYF.

J is TRBJ1-5 and V is TRBV28; TRBD1 matches at 10 bases. This CDR3 region has 19 residues. The germline gives CDR1 MDHEN, CDR2 SYDVKM. Trimming cost V 6 bases and J 4 bases; bases outside gene matches: 18. The CDR3 nucleotides read TGTGCCAGCAGAAAAGCCGGGACAGGGGCCATTTTACGGAATCAGCCCCAGCATTTT. This sequence encodes CASRKAGTGAILRNQPQHF.